This T cell receptor beta chain was profiled in a study of cytomegalovirus exposure and HLA in healthy donors. Of note for this clone: As yet, its antigen is unknown.

Overall study findings and caveats: DRB1 had the most TCR associations and HLA-C the fewest, a later analysis found, with rates varying by HLA locus. Rare TCR sequences predominated, though certain public TCRs were found in many donors. A likely sequencing artifact accounted for one observed cluster of highly shared sequence variants. Follow-up analysis later connected one missense variant in DCLRE1C with trimming of TCR beta V- and J-genes.

This CDR3 spans 13 amino acids. Per the germline V gene, CDR1 is SEHNR and CDR2 is FQNEAQ (reference sequence). Trimming took 9 bases from V and 3 from J, leaving 15 bases between them. The PCR employed 60 Vbeta primers together with 13 Jbeta primers. Repertoires were generated with immunoSEQ multiplex PCR, while TCRdb's copy carries only in-frame clones and drops some. The sample yields 120,000 to 150,000 clones, 70% to 75% seen once. The chain has TRBV7-9 and TRBJ2-7, with a possible D match to TRBD2 (5 bases). Specimen: PBMCs. The sequence derives from a woman under 40 in good health and CMV-seronegative. The CDR3 DNA is TGTGCCAGTCACGGAGGAGGAGACTACGAGCAGTACTTC. Protein sequence: CASHGGGDYEQYF.